This is a list of T cell receptor beta chains from one sample in a study of metastatic and nonmetastatic thyroid tumors. TCRdb used MiXCR to call clones anew from the PCR reads. The sample carries roughly 38,000 clones, 15% to 20% recorded once. The sample was blood. All receptors derive from a female donor with papillary thyroid cancer or a benign thyroid nodule (not recorded which). Some clones in this sample may be carry-over from other donors' samples. Each CDR3 is given with its conserved first and last residue. A D gene is named only where the DNA matches it firmly. Rows may omit the clone size; those that give it use once, few, many or a size class.

CDR3 protein,CDR3 DNA,D gene,J gene,V gene,CDR3 length,clone size
CASSCYRSGANVLTF,TGTGCCAGCAGTTGCTATCGCTCTGGGGCCAACGTCCTGACTTTC,-,TRBJ2-6,TRBV6-2/TRBV6-3,15,-
CASSKPGPNYEQYF,TGTGCCAGTAGTAAACCGGGACCGAACTACGAGCAGTACTTC,-,TRBJ2-7,TRBV19,14,-
CASSDSTGFDQPQHF,TGTGCCAGCAGCGACTCGACAGGTTTCGATCAGCCCCAGCATTTT,-,TRBJ1-5,TRBV28,15,many
CASILRGQDTQYF,TGTGCCAGCATCCTGAGGGGGCAGGATACCCAGTACTTC,TRBD1,TRBJ2-5,TRBV28,13,-
CSALLEGARGYTF,TGCAGTGCACTACTCGAGGGGGCGAGGGGCTACACCTTC,TRBD1,TRBJ1-2,TRBV20-1,13,few
CSAPRTSGRSEQFF,TGCAGTGCTCCCCGGACTAGCGGGAGAAGTGAGCAGTTCTTC,TRBD2,TRBJ2-1,TRBV20-1,14,many
CASSLDSGRAGDTQYF,TGTGCCAGCAGCTTAGATAGCGGGAGGGCCGGAGATACGCAGTATTTT,TRBD2,TRBJ2-3,TRBV11-2,16,many
CASRAGQNNEQFF,TGTGCCAGCAGAGCTGGACAGAACAATGAGCAGTTCTTC,-,TRBJ2-1,TRBV2,13,many
CASSYGAPTGNTIYF,TGTGCCAGCAGTTACGGGGCCCCGACGGGGAACACCATATATTTT,-,TRBJ1-3,TRBV6-2/TRBV6-3,15,many
CASNRGGYQPQHF,TGTGCCAGCAACCGGGGCGGCTATCAGCCCCAGCATTTT,-,TRBJ1-5,TRBV6-1,13,many
CASSPARDETQYF,TGTGCCAGCAGCCCGGCCCGTGATGAGACCCAGTACTTC,-,TRBJ2-5,TRBV5-4,13,-
CASSLDPVDTEAFF,TGTGCCAGCAGCTTGGACCCGGTGGACACTGAAGCTTTCTTT,-,TRBJ1-1,TRBV5-5,14,many
CASSFYDRLTEAFF,TGTGCCAGCAGTTTTTATGACAGGCTCACTGAAGCTTTCTTT,-,TRBJ1-1,TRBV28,14,many
CATRGQGAPGNTIYF,TGTGCCACCAGAGGACAGGGGGCGCCAGGAAACACCATATATTTT,TRBD1,TRBJ1-3,TRBV10-3,15,many
CASSPAGGETQYF,TGTGCCAGCTCACCAGCAGGGGGAGAGACCCAGTACTTC,TRBD1,TRBJ2-5,TRBV18,13,many
CASGTGSNNEQFF,TGTGCCAGCGGGACAGGGTCCAACAATGAGCAGTTCTTC,TRBD1,TRBJ2-1,TRBV9,13,many
CASSPTLVAGGSDTQYF,TGTGCCAGCAGCCCAACCCTCGTAGCGGGAGGATCGGATACGCAGTATTTT,TRBD2,TRBJ2-3,TRBV3-1,17,many
CASSEGEGTSGAPYEQYF,TGTGCCAGCAGTGAGGGGGAGGGGACTAGCGGAGCCCCTTACGAGCAGTACTTC,TRBD2,TRBJ2-7,TRBV6-5,18,few
CSVRTSGRENIQYF,TGCAGTGTTAGGACTAGCGGGAGGGAAAACATTCAGTACTTC,TRBD2,TRBJ2-4,TRBV20-1,14,medium-sized
CASSDSAGSTDTQYF,TGTGCCAGCAGTGACTCTGCGGGCTCCACAGATACGCAGTATTTT,-,TRBJ2-3,TRBV6-4,15,many
CASSYTAGELFF,TGTGCCAGCAGTTACACAGCCGGGGAGCTGTTTTTT,-,TRBJ2-2,TRBV6-5,12,many
CASSLAGPRDTQYF,TGTGCCAGCAGTTTAGCGGGGCCTCGAGATACGCAGTATTTT,-,TRBJ2-3,TRBV28,14,many
CASSPPYGARGYTF,TGTGCCAGCAGCCCCCCGTACGGAGCACGTGGCTACACCTTC,-,TRBJ1-2,TRBV6-1,14,-
CASSSSSNQPQHF,TGTGCCAGCAGTTCGTCCAGCAATCAGCCCCAGCATTTT,-,TRBJ1-5,TRBV6-1,13,many
CATSDSSGSVQFF,TGTGCCACCAGTGACTCTAGCGGGAGCGTTCAGTTCTTC,TRBD2,TRBJ2-1,TRBV24-1,13,many
CASSYEWSGANFLTF,TGTGCCAGCAGTTACGAGTGGTCTGGGGCCAACTTCCTGACTTTC,-,TRBJ2-6,TRBV6-2/TRBV6-3,15,few
CASSQVSAGGREQYF,TGTGCCAGCAGCCAAGTTTCAGCGGGAGGGCGGGAGCAGTACTTC,TRBD2,TRBJ2-7,TRBV3-1,15,many
CSARSAMGLVVTDTQYF,TGCAGTGCTAGATCTGCCATGGGGTTGGTGGTTACAGATACGCAGTATTTT,-,TRBJ2-3,TRBV20-1,17,many
CASSSSRTGVNSPLHF,TGTGCCAGCAGTTCCAGCCGGACAGGGGTTAATTCACCCCTCCACTTT,TRBD1,TRBJ1-6,TRBV6-1,16,medium-sized
CASTQGAGLNTEAFF,TGTGCCAGTACTCAGGGTGCCGGATTAAACACTGAAGCTTTCTTT,-,TRBJ1-1,TRBV19,15,many
CAILDMEEETQYF,TGTGCCATCCTGGACATGGAAGAAGAGACCCAGTACTTC,-,TRBJ2-5,TRBV28,13,-
CSAQRTGQETQYF,TGCAGTGCTCAGAGGACAGGCCAAGAGACCCAGTACTTC,TRBD1,TRBJ2-5,TRBV20-1,13,many
CSAAGHTTYEQYF,TGCAGTGCTGCCGGACACACCACCTACGAGCAGTACTTC,-,TRBJ2-7,TRBV20-1,13,many
CATSDFGGWGYTF,TGTGCCACCAGTGATTTTGGGGGGTGGGGCTACACCTTC,-,TRBJ1-2,TRBV24-1,13,medium-sized
CASSTGTGVTHEQYF,TGCGCCAGCAGCACCGGGACAGGGGTGACCCACGAGCAGTACTTC,TRBD1,TRBJ2-7,TRBV5-1,15,many
CSAIAGTSSSYEQYF,TGCAGTGCTATCGCGGGTACTAGCTCATCCTACGAGCAGTACTTC,-,TRBJ2-7,TRBV20-1,15,-
CASSLELGSNEQFF,TGTGCCAGCAGTTTAGAGTTGGGCTCCAATGAGCAGTTCTTC,-,TRBJ2-1,TRBV28,14,medium-sized
CASSHWVADRVNTEAFF,TGTGCCAGCAGCCACTGGGTGGCTGACAGGGTGAACACTGAAGCTTTCTTT,TRBD1,TRBJ1-1,TRBV6-2/TRBV6-3,17,many
CASGQAGANVLTF,TGCGCCAGTGGGCAGGCTGGGGCCAACGTCCTGACTTTC,-,TRBJ2-6,TRBV7-3,13,-
CSARVGTSDYNEQFF,TGCAGTGCTAGGGTCGGGACTAGCGACTACAATGAGCAGTTCTTC,TRBD2,TRBJ2-1,TRBV20-1,15,many
CASSDLPVTVHPDTQYF,TGTGCCAGCAGTGACCTGCCTGTGACAGTGCACCCAGATACGCAGTATTTT,-,TRBJ2-3,TRBV6-1,17,few
CASSEMARSATQYF,TGTGCCAGCAGCGAAATGGCCAGGTCGGCGACCCAGTACTTC,-,TRBJ2-5,TRBV7-2,14,many
CASSLGTLGTEETQYF,TGTGCCAGCAGCTTAGGGACCCTTGGGACTGAAGAGACCCAGTACTTC,-,TRBJ2-5,TRBV11-3,16,-
CASSRIAGSNEQFF,TGCGCCAGCAGCCGGATAGCGGGAAGCAATGAGCAGTTCTTC,TRBD2,TRBJ2-1,TRBV5-1,14,many
CAWSRQGADTQYF,TGTGCCTGGAGTCGACAGGGGGCAGATACGCAGTATTTT,TRBD1,TRBJ2-3,TRBV30,13,many